Listed below are T cell receptor beta chains from one sample, sequenced in a study of OX40 agonist ivuxolimab in advanced cancers. The protocol was immunoSEQ multiplex PCR, while the TCRdb copy is restricted to in-frame clones and leaves out a portion. Altogether 55,000 to 80,000 clones are present, around 81% being singletons, with the ten largest covering approximately 1%. Sequenced here: CD4+ or CD8+ T cells sorted from blood, sampled in a trial of the OX40 agonist ivuxolimab. These TCRs come from an adult with an advanced solid tumor such as melanoma, head and neck, liver or kidney cancer. Each CDR3 is given with its conserved first and last residue. Fields, in order: J gene, V gene, CDR3 protein.

>TRBJ2-7|TRBV5-8
CASSLGGGSSYEQYF
>TRBJ2-1|TRBV5-1
CASSLGAATYNEQFF
>TRBJ1-4|TRBV10-3
CAISRTATNEKLFF
>TRBJ2-1|TRBV27
CASSSRGTDEQFF
>TRBJ2-1|TRBV2
CASKDQGINEQFF
>TRBJ1-1|TRBV18
CASSTGTDTEAFF
>TRBJ1-2|TRBV5-6
CASRRRDGYTF
>TRBJ1-2|TRBV6-1
CASSESGGARGYTF
>TRBJ2-1|TRBV28
CASSLGTGGQFF
>TRBJ2-5|TRBV25-1
CASSDLRGGETQYF
>TRBJ2-1|TRBV19
CASTPPGLGGNEQFF
>TRBJ2-2|TRBV25-1
CASQSRGTDTGELFF
>TRBJ1-6|TRBV6-5
CASSPDRDSPLHF
>TRBJ2-3|TRBV12-2
CASRLNNRGPSTDTQYF
>TRBJ2-3|TRBV7-2
CASSPSGVTDTQYF
>TRBJ2-3|TRBV9
CASVKWGQSTDTQYF
>TRBJ2-2|TRBV18
CASSPPMVGELFF
>TRBJ2-1|TRBV6-5
CASSSPATTIEQFF
>TRBJ2-2|TRBV5-6
CASSLERDYTGELFF
>TRBJ1-2|TRBV5-4
CASSLAKGQAASYGYTF
>TRBJ2-5|TRBV5-1
CASSLAEIPEETQYF
>TRBJ2-7|TRBV5-1
CASSPGYEQYF
>TRBJ1-4|TRBV5-1
CASSLGTGGSEKLFF
>TRBJ1-1|TRBV5-4
CASSLDPLNTEAFF
>TRBJ1-6|TRBV5-1
CASSLDWGQKNSPLHF
>TRBJ1-1|TRBV6-1
CASSEAQGNTEAFF
>TRBJ2-5|TRBV5-4
CASSLGGVQETQYF
>TRBJ1-4|TRBV2
CASSEIRGREKLFF
>TRBJ2-1|TRBV15
CATSRIRGGNEQFF
>TRBJ1-1|TRBV6-5
CASSDGVPNTEAFF
>TRBJ2-7|TRBV7-6
CASSPTAKEGEQYF
>TRBJ2-6|TRBV4-2
CASSQDRNSRSGANVLTF
>TRBJ1-6|TRBV4-3
CASSRGTGLPPLHF
>TRBJ2-2|TRBV7-9
CASSVRFQTGELFF
>TRBJ2-1|TRBV19
CASSIGTDLILGQFF
>TRBJ2-1|TRBV6-1
CASKLAYNEQFF
>TRBJ2-7|TRBV9
CASSVAGGAQSSYEQYF
>TRBJ2-5|TRBV13
CASSTTTGREQYF
>TRBJ1-2|TRBV10-2
CASRSGTGGDYGYTF
>TRBJ1-1|TRBV18
CASSTGGDTEAFF
>TRBJ1-6|TRBV30
CAWSVVRGLHSPLHF
>TRBJ1-6|TRBV5-1
CASAEGAGNSPLHF
>TRBJ2-2|TRBV7-9
CASSLDGQGPGELFF
>TRBJ1-3|TRBV30
CAWSWPGQPISSSGNTIYF
>TRBJ2-2|TRBV2
CASGRADTGELFF
>TRBJ2-7|TRBV18
CASSPGQGSEQYF
>TRBJ2-2|TRBV29-1
CSVVGGTNTGELFF
>TRBJ2-3|TRBV11-3
CASSLTPSSRDTQYF
>TRBJ2-5|TRBV7-9
CASSHPTTSGGPVRDQYF
>TRBJ1-5|TRBV7-8
CASSAKVDQPQHF
>TRBJ2-3|TRBV6-1
CASSQRGGSDTQYF
>TRBJ1-2|TRBV4-2
CASSQGQGQNYGYTF
>TRBJ2-4|TRBV4-2
CASSQPSGGGKNIQYF
>TRBJ1-5|TRBV6-5
CASRKQGVGNQPQHF
>TRBJ1-2|TRBV5-4
CASSLYGGYGYTF
>TRBJ1-3|TRBV5-4
CASSFPGNTIYF
>TRBJ1-6|TRBV2
CASSEDFYNSPLHF
>TRBJ2-7|TRBV5-1
CASSLVQGGVYEQYF
>TRBJ2-3|TRBV5-1
CASSWGRAGDTQYF